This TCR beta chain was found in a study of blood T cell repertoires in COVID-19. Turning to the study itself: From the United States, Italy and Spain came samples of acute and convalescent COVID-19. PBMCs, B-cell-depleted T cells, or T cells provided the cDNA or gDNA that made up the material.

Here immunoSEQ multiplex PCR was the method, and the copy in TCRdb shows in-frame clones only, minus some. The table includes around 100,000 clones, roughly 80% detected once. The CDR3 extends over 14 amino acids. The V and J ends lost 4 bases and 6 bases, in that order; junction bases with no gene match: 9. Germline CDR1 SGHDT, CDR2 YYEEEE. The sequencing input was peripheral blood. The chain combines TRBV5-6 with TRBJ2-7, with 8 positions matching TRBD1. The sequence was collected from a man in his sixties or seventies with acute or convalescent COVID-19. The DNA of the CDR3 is TGTGCCAGCAGCGCGGACAGGGCCCCCTCCGAGCAGTACTTC. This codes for CASSADRAPSEQYF.